This T cell receptor beta chain was observed in a study of blood T cell repertoires in COVID-19. CDR1 is GTSNPN, CDR2 SVGIG, per germline (reference sequence). Unmatched junction bases numbered 3, after V lost 3 bases and J lost 1 base. CDR3 length: 15 residues. Clones were sequenced by immunoSEQ multiplex PCR, and TCRdb holds only the in-frame ones, with some missing. The repertoire consists of under 150,000 clones, with about 89% occurring once and the leading ten covering roughly 2.5%. The sequence derives from a man over 45 with active COVID-19. Source material: peripheral blood. The V gene is TRBV30, the J gene TRBJ2-2; 9 nucleotides match TRBD2. CDR3 protein: CAWRGAGGNTGELFF. Written as DNA, the CDR3 is TGTGCCTGGAGAGGAGCGGGGGGGAACACCGGGGAGCTGTTTTTT. Full variable domain (rest looked up from reference TRBV30 and TRBJ2-2): SQTIHQWPATLVQPVGSPLSLECTVEGTSNPNLYWYRQAAGRGLQLLFYSVGIGQISSEVPQNLSASRPQDRQFILSSKKLLLSDSGFYLCAWRGAGGNTGELFFGEGSRLTVL.